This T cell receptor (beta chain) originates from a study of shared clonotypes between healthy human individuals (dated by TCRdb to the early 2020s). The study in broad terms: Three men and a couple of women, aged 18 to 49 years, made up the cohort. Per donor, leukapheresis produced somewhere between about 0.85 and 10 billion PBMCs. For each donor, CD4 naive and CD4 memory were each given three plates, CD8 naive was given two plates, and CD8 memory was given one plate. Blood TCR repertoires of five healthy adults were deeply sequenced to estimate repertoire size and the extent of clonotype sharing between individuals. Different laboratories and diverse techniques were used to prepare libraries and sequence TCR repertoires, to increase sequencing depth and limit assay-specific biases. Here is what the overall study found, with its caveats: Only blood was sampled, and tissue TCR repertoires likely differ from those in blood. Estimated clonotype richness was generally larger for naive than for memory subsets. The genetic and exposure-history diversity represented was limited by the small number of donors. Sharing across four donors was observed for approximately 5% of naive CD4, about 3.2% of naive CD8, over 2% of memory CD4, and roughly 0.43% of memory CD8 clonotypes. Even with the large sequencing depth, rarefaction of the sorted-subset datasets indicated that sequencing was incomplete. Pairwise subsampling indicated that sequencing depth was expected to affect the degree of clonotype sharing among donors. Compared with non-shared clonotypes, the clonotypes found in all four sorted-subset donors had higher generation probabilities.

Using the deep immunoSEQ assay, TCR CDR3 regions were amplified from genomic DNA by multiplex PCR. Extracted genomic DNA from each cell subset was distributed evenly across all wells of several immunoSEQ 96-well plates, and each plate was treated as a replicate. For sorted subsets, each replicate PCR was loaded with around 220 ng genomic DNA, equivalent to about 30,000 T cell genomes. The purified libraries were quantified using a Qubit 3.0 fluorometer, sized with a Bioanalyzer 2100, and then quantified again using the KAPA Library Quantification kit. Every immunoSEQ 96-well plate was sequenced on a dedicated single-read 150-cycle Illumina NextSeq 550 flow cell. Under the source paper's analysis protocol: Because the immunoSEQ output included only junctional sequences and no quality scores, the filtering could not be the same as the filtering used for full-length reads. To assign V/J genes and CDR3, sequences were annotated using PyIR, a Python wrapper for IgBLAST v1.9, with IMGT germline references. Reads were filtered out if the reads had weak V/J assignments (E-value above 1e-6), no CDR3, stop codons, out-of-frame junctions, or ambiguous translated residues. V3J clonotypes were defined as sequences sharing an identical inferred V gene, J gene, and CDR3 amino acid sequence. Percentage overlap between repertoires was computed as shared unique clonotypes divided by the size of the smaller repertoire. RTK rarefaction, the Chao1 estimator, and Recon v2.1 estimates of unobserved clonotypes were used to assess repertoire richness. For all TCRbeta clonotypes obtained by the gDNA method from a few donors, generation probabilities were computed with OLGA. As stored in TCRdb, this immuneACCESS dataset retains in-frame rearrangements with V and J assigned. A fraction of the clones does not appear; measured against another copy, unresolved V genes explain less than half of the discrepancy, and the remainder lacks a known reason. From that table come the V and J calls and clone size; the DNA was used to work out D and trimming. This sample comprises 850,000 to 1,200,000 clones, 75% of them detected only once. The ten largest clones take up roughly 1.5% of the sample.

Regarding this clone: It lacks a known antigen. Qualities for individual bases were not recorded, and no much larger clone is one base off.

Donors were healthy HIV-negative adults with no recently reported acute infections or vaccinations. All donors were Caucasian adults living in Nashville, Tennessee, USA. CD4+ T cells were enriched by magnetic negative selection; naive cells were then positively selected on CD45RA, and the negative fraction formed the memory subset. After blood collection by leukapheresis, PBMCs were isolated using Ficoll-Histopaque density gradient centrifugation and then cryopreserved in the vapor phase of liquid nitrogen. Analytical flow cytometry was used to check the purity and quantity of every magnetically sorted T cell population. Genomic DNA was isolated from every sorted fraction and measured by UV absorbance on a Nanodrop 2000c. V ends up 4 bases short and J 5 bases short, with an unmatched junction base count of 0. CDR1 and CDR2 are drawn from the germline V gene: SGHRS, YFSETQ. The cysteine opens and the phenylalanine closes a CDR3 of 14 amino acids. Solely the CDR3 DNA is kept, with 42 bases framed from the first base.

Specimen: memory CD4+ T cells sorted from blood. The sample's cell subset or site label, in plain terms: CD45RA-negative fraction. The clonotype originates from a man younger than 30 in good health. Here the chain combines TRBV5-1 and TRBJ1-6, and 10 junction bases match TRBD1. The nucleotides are TGCGCCAGCAGCGGGACAGGGGATAATTCACCCCTCCACTTT. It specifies CASSGTGDNSPLHF.